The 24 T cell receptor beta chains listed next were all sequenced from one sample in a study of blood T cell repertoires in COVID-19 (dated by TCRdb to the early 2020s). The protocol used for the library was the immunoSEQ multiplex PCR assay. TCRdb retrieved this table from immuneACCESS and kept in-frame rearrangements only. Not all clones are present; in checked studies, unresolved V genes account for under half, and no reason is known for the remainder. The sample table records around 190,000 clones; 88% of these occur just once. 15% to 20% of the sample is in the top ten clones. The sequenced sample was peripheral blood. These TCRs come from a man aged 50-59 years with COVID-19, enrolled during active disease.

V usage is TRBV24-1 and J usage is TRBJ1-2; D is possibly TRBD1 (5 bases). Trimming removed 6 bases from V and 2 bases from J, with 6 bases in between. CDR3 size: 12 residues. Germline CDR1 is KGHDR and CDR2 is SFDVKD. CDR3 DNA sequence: TGTGCCACCAGTTCAGGGAACTATGGCTACACCTTC. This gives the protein CATSSGNYGYTF.

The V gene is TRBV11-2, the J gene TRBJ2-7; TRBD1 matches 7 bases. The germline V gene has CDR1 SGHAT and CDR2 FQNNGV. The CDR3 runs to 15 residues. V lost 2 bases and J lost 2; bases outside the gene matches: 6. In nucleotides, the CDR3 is TGTGCCAGCAGCTTAAACCCCGGGACAGCCTACGAGCAGTACTTC. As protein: CASSLNPGTAYEQYF.

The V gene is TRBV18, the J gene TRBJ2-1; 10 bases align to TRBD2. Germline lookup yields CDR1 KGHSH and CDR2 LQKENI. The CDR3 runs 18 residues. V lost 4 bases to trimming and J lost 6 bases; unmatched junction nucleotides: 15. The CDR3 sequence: CASSLRTSGSTISNEQFF. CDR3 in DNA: TGTGCCAGCTCACTCCGGACTAGCGGTAGCACCATTTCCAATGAGCAGTTCTTC.

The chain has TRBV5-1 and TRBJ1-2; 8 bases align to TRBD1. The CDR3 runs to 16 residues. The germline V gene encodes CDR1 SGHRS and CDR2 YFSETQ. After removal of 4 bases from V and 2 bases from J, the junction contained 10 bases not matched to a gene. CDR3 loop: CASSLRTGNENYGYTF. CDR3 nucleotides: TGCGCCAGCAGCCTAAGGACAGGGAATGAAAACTATGGCTACACCTTC.

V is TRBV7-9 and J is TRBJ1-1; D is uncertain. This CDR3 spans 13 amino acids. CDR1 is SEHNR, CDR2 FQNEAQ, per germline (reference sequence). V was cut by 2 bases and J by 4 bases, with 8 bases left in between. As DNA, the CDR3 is TGTGCCAGCAGCTTACAGGAACTCACTGAAGCTTTCTTT. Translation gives CASSLQELTEAFF.

CDR3 residues: CASSLAWSGGSYEQYF. The CDR3 bases are TGCGCCAGCAGCTTGGCCTGGAGCGGGGGTTCCTACGAGCAGTACTTC. This chain links TRBV5-1 with TRBJ2-7, with 8 nucleotides matching TRBD2. Germline V CDR1 and CDR2: SGHRS, YFSETQ. Germline trimming cut 0 bases from V and 1 base from J; bases unmatched to any gene: 6. This CDR3 is built from 16 residues.

The CDR3 region has the DNA TGTGCCAGCAGGAAACCAACAGGGGGCAATGAGCAGTTCTTC. It codes for CASRKPTGGNEQFF. The chain links TRBV6-5 to TRBJ2-1; 8 bases agree with TRBD1. J lost 6 bases, V lost 6 bases, and 7 bases had no gene match. Germline V gene sequence: CDR1 MNHEY, CDR2 SVGAGI. The CDR3 extends over 14 amino acids.

CDR3 bases: TGTGCCAGCAGTCCGTCGGGGGGGGGTTGGCCGGATAACTATGGCTACACCTTC. Protein product: CASSPSGGGWPDNYGYTF. The chain has TRBV27 and TRBJ1-2; TRBD1 is a possible D gene (5 bases). Germline V lookup: CDR1 MNHEY, CDR2 SMNVEV (reference sequence). Trimming pared 5 bases from V and 1 base from J, leaving 23 bases between. This CDR3 has 18 residues.

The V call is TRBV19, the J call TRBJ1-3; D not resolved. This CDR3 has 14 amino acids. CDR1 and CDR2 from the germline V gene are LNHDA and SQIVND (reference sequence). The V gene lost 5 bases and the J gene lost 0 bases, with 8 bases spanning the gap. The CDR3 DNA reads TGTGCCAGTAGTGCGGCAAGCTCTGGAAACACCATATATTTT. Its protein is CASSAASSGNTIYF.

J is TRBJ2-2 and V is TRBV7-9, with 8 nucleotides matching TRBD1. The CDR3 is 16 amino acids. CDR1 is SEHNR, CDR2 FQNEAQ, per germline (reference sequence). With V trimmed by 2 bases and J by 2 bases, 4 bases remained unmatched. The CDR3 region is CASSLLGQANTGELFF. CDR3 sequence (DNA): TGTGCCAGCAGCTTATTGGGACAGGCTAACACCGGGGAGCTGTTTTTT.

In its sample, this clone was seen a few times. The CDR3 protein is CASSSDRPPEEQYF. Here the CDR3 DNA reads TGCGCCAGCAGCTCGGACAGGCCCCCTGAGGAGCAGTACTTC. This chain links TRBV5-1 with TRBJ2-7; 7 nucleotides match TRBD1. The V and J ends lost 3 bases and 7 bases, in that order; junction bases with no gene match: 10. CDR1 SGHRS and CDR2 YFSETQ come from the germline V gene. This CDR3 contains 14 residues.

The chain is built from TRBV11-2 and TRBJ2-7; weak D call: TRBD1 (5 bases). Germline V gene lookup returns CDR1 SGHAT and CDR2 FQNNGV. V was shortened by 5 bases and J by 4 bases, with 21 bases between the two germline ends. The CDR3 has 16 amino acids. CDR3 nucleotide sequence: TGTGCCAGCAGCCCCTACTCGACAGTGATGAAATACGAGCAGTACTTC. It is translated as CASSPYSTVMKYEQYF.

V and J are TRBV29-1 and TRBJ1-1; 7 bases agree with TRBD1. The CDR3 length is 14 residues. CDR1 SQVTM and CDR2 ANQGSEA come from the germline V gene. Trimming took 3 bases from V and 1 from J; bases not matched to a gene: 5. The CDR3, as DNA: TGCAGCGTTGAGGGACAGAAAAAGAACACTGAAGCTTTCTTT. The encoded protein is CSVEGQKKNTEAFF.

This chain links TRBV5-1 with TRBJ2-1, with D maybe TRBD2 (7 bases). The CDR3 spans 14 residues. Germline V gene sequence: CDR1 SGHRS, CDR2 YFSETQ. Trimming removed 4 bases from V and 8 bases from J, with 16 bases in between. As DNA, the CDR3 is TGCGCCAGCAGCGGCGGGGGCGAAGGGGATGAGCAGTTCTTC. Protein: CASSGGGEGDEQFF.

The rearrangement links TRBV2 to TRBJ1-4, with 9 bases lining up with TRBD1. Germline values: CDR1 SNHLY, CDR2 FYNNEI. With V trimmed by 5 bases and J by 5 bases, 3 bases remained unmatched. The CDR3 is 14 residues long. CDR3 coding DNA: TGTGCCAGCAGTAGACAGGGGGGGAATGAAAAACTGTTTTTT. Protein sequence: CASSRQGGNEKLFF.

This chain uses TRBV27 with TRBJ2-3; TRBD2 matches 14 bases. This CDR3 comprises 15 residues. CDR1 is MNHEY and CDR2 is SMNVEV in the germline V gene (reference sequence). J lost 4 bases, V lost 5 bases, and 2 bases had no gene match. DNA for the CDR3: TGTGCCAGCAGTGGGACTAGCGGGAGACCAGATACGCAGTATTTT. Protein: CASSGTSGRPDTQYF.

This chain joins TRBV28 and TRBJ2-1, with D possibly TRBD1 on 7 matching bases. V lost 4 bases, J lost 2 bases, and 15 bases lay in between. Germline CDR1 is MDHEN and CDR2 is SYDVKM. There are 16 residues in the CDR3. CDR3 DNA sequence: TGTGCCAGCAGTTCAACAGGGGAGGCGGCCTACAATGAGCAGTTCTTC. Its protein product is CASSSTGEAAYNEQFF.

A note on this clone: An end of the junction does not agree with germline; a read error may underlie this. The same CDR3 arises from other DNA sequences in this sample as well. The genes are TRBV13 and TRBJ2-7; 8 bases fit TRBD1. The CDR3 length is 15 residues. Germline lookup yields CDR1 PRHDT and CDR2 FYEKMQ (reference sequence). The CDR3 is CASSSLGTGTYEQYF. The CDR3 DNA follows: TGTGCCAGTAGCTCACTGGGGACAGGTACCTACGAGCAGTACTTC.

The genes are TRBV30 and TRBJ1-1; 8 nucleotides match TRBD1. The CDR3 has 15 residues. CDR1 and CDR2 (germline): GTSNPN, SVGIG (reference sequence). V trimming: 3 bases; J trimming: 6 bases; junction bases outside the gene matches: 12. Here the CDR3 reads CAWSFMGQDFAEAFF. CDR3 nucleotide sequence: TGTGCCTGGAGCTTTATGGGACAGGATTTTGCTGAAGCTTTCTTT.

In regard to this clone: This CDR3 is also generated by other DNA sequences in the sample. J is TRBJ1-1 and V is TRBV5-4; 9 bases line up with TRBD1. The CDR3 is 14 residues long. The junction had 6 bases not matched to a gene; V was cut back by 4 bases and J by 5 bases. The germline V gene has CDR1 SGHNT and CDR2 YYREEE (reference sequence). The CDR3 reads CASSRGQGRTEAFF. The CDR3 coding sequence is TGTGCCAGCAGCCGCGGACAGGGGAGGACTGAAGCTTTCTTT.

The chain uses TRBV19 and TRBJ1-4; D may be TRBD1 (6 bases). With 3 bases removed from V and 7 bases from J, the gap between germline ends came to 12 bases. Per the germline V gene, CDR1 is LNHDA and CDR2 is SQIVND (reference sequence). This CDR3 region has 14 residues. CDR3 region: CASSIRGRGEKLFF. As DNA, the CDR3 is TGTGCCAGTAGTATCAGGGGACGGGGTGAAAAACTGTTTTTT.

The CDR3 here is CASKPYSNQPQHF. In DNA form, the CDR3 reads TGTGCCAGCAAACCCTATAGCAATCAGCCCCAGCATTTT. The rearrangement links TRBV6-5 to TRBJ1-5, with D unclear. The V and J ends lost 7 bases and 0 bases respectively, with 7 bases between them. Germline CDR1 is MNHEY and CDR2 is SVGAGI. The CDR3 is 13 residues long.

CDR3 residues: CASSQNTPNEQFF. DNA of the CDR3: TGCGCCAGCAGCCAGAACACACCCAATGAGCAGTTCTTC. The rearrangement joins TRBV4-1 to TRBJ2-1; D ambiguous. Germline values: CDR1 MGHRA, CDR2 YSYEKL. The CDR3 length is 13 residues. V was clipped by 3 bases and J by 6 bases, with 9 bases between them.

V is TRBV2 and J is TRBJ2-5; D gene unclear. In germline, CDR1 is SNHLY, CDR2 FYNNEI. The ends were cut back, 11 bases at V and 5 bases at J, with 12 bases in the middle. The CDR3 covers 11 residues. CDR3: CAAGLQETQYF. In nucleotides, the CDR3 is TGTGCCGCAGGCCTCCAGGAGACCCAGTACTTC. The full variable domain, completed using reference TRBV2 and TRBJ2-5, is EPEVTQTPSHQVTQMGQEVILRCVPISNHLYFYWYRQILGQKVEFLVSFYNNEISEKSEIFDDQFSVERPDGSNFTLKIRSTKLEDSAMYFCAAGLQETQYFGPGTRLLVL.